Each of the 10 T cell receptor beta chains below was sequenced from the same sample in a study of blood T cell repertoires in COVID-19. This table comes from immunoSEQ multiplex PCR, and its TCRdb copy is limited to in-frame clones, with some not included. The sample contains 150,000 to 200,000 clones, about 86% of which appear only once. Sequences were obtained from peripheral blood. The receptor source for this set is a woman in her 70s with COVID-19, enrolled during active disease.

The chain carries TRBV6-5 and TRBJ1-1; TRBD1 is a possible D gene (6 bases). Germline CDR1 and CDR2: MNHEY and SVGAGI. V lost 8 bases to trimming and J lost 9 bases, with 22 bases between them. CDR3 length: 14 residues. The CDR3: CASSRGGSPRKAFF. DNA for the CDR3: TGTGCCAGCTCAAGGGGGGGGTCCCCCCGAAAAGCTTTCTTT.

The chain carries TRBV29-1 and TRBJ2-6; 9 nucleotides align to TRBD1. The V and J ends lost 6 bases and 0 bases, in that order; junction bases with no gene match: 12. CDR3 length: 18 residues. Germline V gene sequence: CDR1 SQVTM, CDR2 ANQGSEA. CDR3 amino acids: CSVNTPTGGSSGANVLTF. The CDR3 DNA sequence: TGCAGCGTCAATACTCCAACAGGGGGCTCCTCTGGGGCCAACGTCCTGACTTTC.

A few counts support this clone. The V gene is TRBV30, the J gene TRBJ1-6; TRBD1 might be the D (6 bases). The CDR3 spans 13 residues. Germline CDR1 reads GTSNPN; CDR2 reads SVGIG (reference sequence). V was cut by 1 base and J by 10 bases, with 11 bases left in between. CDR3 region: CAWSGQGTSPLHF. The CDR3 DNA follows: TGTGCCTGGAGTGGGCAGGGGACCTCACCCCTCCACTTT. Supplemented by reference TRBV30 and TRBJ1-6, the full variable domain reads SQTIHQWPATLVQPVGSPLSLECTVEGTSNPNLYWYRQAAGRGLQLLFYSVGIGQISSEVPQNLSASRPQDRQFILSSKKLLLSDSGFYLCAWSGQGTSPLHFGNGTRLTVT.

The chain carries TRBV4-2 and TRBJ1-2; the D is unclear. Trimming shortened V by 0 bases and J by 2 bases, and 13 bases separated the two germline ends. The CDR3 totals 16 residues. Germline assignment: CDR1 LGHNA and CDR2 YNFKEQ. For the CDR3, the DNA is TGTGCCAGCAGCCAAGATCCACTGGTCCTCAACTATGGCTACACCTTC. Translating gives CASSQDPLVLNYGYTF.

This chain uses TRBV7-9 with TRBJ1-3, with 9 positions matching TRBD1. Germline loops: CDR1 SEHNR, CDR2 FQNEAQ (reference sequence). This CDR3 has 15 residues. J was trimmed by 4 bases and V by 5 bases; bases with no gene match: 6. The CDR3 DNA is TGTGCCAGCAGCCGCGGACAGGGGAAGGGAAACACCATATATTTT. It is translated as CASSRGQGKGNTIYF.

The V and J genes are TRBV15 and TRBJ2-3, with TRBD2 matching over 10 bases. Germline V CDR1 and CDR2: LNHNV, YYDKDF (reference sequence). The CDR3 contains 13 residues. V lost 0 bases, J lost 11 bases, and 2 bases stayed unmatched. The CDR3 sequence is CATSRDLAGVQYF. CDR3 DNA: TGTGCCACCAGCAGAGATCTAGCGGGAGTGCAGTATTTT.

J is TRBJ2-7 and V is TRBV21-1; the table's D call, TRBD1, has no DNA check behind it. TRBV21-1 is reported as a pseudogene. This CDR3 has 18 amino acids. The CDR3 DNA follows: TGTGCCAGCAGCAAAATGGCCCGGACAGGGACTCTATCCTACGAGCAGTACTTC. Protein: CASSKMARTGTLSYEQYF.

The chain couples TRBV11-3 to TRBJ2-6; TRBD1 agrees at 10 bases. The CDR3 is 17 residues long. V dropped 5 bases and J dropped 4; count of bases not matched to a gene: 8. Germline V gives CDR1 SGHNT, CDR2 YENEEA. The CDR3 DNA reads as TGTGCCAGCAGCAAACGGGACAGGGGACGCGGGGCCAACGTCCTGACTTTC. This sequence encodes CASSKRDRGRGANVLTF.

The genes are TRBV14 and TRBJ1-2; TRBD1 matches at 9 bases. In germline, CDR1 is SGHDN, CDR2 FVKESK. CDR3 size: 14 residues. The junction had 5 bases not matched to a gene; V was cut back by 5 bases and J by 4 bases. The DNA of the CDR3 is TGTGCCAGCAGCGCCCTGGGACAGGGCTATGGCTACACCTTC. This codes for CASSALGQGYGYTF.

The V and J genes are TRBV29-1 and TRBJ2-3; D possibly corresponds to TRBD1 (5 bases). Germline V CDR1 and CDR2: SQVTM, ANQGSEA. The V and J ends lost 2 bases and 2 bases respectively, with 8 bases between them. The CDR3 consists of 13 residues. This CDR3 reads CSVERQYTDTQYF. The DNA of the CDR3 is TGCAGCGTTGAACGACAGTACACAGATACGCAGTATTTT.